This T cell receptor beta chain was identified during a study of T cells in Graves' hyperthyroidism and ophthalmopathy. Findings of the study overall: Most clonotypes expanded in thyroid above 0.001 were likewise present in blood. Onset of ophthalmopathy came a median about 6.5 months after the model predicted it.

Researchers took RNA transcripts and amplified the TCR beta CDR3 regions from them. When the TCR CDR3 underwent first-round RT-PCR, the HTBI primer set was used. Each CDR3 protein is one row after TCRdb ran MiXCR on the multiplex PCR reads. The data hold about 270,000 distinct CDR3 sequences, with less than 30% observed a single time. This clonotype was recorded at least ten times. The antigen remains undetermined. Diagnoses used clinical symptoms, serum thyroxine and TRAb, thyroid ultrasound and orbital computed tomography. Blood was sampled at initial diagnosis of hyperthyroidism, prior to onset of any ophthalmopathy symptoms. The CDR3 is 11 residues long. V was trimmed by 6 bases and J by 6 bases, leaving 8 bases between them.

This clonotype was obtained from a man aged 35 to 55 with Graves' hyperthyroidism that later progressed to Graves' ophthalmopathy. Sequenced input: blood. The V call is TRBV12-3 or TRBV12-4, the J call TRBJ1-1; D remains unclear. Here the CDR3 DNA reads TGTGCCAGCAGCCTAGGTCCTGAAGCTTTCTTT. This sequence encodes CASSLGPEAFF.